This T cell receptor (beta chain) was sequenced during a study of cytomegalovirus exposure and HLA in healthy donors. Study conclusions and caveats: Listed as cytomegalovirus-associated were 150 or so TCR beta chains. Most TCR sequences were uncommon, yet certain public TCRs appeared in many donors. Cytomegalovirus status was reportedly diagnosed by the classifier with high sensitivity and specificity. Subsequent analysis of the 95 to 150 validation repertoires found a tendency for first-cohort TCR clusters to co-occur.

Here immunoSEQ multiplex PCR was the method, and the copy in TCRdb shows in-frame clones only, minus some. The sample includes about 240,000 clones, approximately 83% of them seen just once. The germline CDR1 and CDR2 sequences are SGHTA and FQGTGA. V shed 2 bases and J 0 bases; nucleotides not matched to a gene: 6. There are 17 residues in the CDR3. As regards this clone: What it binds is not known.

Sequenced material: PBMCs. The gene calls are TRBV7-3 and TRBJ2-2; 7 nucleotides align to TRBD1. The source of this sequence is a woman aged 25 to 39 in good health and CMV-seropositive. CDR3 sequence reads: CASSLPRQGSNTGELFF. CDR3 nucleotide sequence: TGTGCCAGCAGCTTACCCAGACAGGGATCGAACACCGGGGAGCTGTTTTTT. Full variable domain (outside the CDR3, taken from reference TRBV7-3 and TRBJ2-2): GAGVSQTPSNKVTEKGKYVELRCDPISGHTALYWYRQSLGQGPEFLIYFQGTGAADDSGLPNDRFFAVRPEGSVSTLKIQRTERGDSAVYLCASSLPRQGSNTGELFFGEGSRLTVL.